This T cell receptor (beta chain) was identified during a study of blood T cells in healthy people across ages. This clonotype was seen more than once but under ten times. Its antigen remains unknown. A second about 7 to 11 cycle PCR used barcoded and J-beta primers. One entry per CDR3 protein, called by TCRdb with MiXCR from the 5' RACE reads. Counted here are about 1.5 million distinct CDR3 sequences, about 42% occurring once; the ten biggest clones make up roughly 3.7%. Whole-study results and caveats: Diversity was higher, and naive CD4+ cells more numerous, in long-lived donors than in aged donors.

Sequencing was done on a sample of blood. This TCR was sampled from a woman younger than 30 in good health.

The CDR3 is CASSPSRDSYGREQYF. DNA for the CDR3: TGTGCCAGCAGTCCGTCCCGGGACAGCTACGGTCGAGAGCAGTACTTC. J is TRBJ2-5 and V is TRBV7-8, with 7 bases matching TRBD1. This CDR3 comprises 16 residues. CDR1 is SGHVS, CDR2 FQNEAQ, per germline. V shed 6 bases, J shed 11 bases, and the junction held 21 bases outside the gene matches. Full variable domain (missing parts from reference TRBV7-8 and TRBJ2-5): GAGVSQSPRYKVAKRGQDVALRCDPISGHVSLFWYQQALGQGPEFLTYFQNEAQLDKSGLPSDRFFAERPEGSVSTLKIQRTQQEDSAVYLCASSPSRDSYGREQYFGPGTRLLVL.